This TCR beta chain comes out of a study of PD-L1 blockade in urothelial cancer. The wider study: The authors examined blood 3 weeks (second dose) and 6 weeks after treatment start.

General study results and limits: Durable-benefit patients had greater expansion of tumor-associated blood clones at 3 weeks.

The repertoire was sequenced with immunoSEQ multiplex PCR; TCRdb's copy has only in-frame clones and lacks some. Here the sample spans fewer than 50,000 clones, approximately 92% being singletons. This clone was observed once. Its antigen remains unknown. Germline V gene sequence: CDR1 MDHEN, CDR2 SYDVKM. The CDR3 runs 16 residues. Trimming took 4 bases from V and 9 from J; bases not matched to a gene: 10. This sequence was found in a man between 70 and 80 years old with urothelial cancer. This sequence joins TRBV28 and TRBJ2-1; 12 nucleotides line up with TRBD2. The source material was PBMCs, sampled around atezolizumab (anti-PD-L1) treatment. The DNA for the CDR3 is TGTGCCAGCAGTTCCGCGGCTAGCGGGAGGGAACGTGAGCAGTTCTTC. Amino acids: CASSSAASGREREQFF.